A selection of T cell receptor beta chains follows, all from one sample in a study of a mutant IDH1 vaccine in newly diagnosed glioma. Their target antigens are unknown. This table comes from immunoSEQ multiplex PCR, and its TCRdb copy is limited to in-frame clones, with some not included. This sample has tens of thousands of clones; about 80% occur once, and the top ten carry about 3.4%. The sequenced sample was PBMCs, obtained from a glioma patient whose treatment included an IDH1 peptide vaccine. Receptors originate from a man aged 25 to 45 with glioma. The CDR3 runs from the conserved cysteine through the conserved F or W. The D gene is left open where the match is weak. The size field is filled for only some rows; it gives once, few, many or a size class.

-,16,TRBJ2-3,TRBV6-4,TRBD1,CASSDSETGGPDTQYF,TGTGCCAGCAGTGACTCGGAGACAGGGGGACCAGATACGCAGTATTTT
-,14,TRBJ1-1,TRBV27,-,CASATPDRGTEAFF,TGTGCCAGCGCCACTCCGGACAGAGGGACTGAAGCTTTCTTT
-,15,TRBJ2-1,TRBV14,-,CASSLDIGPYNEQFF,TGTGCCAGCAGCCTCGACATTGGCCCCTACAATGAGCAGTTCTTC
once,14,TRBJ2-2,TRBV6-1,TRBD2,CASSAAGESGELFF,TGTGCCAGCAGTGCAGCGGGGGAGAGCGGGGAGCTGTTTTTT
few,16,TRBJ1-5,TRBV2,-,CASLPVRGQSNQPQHF,TGTGCCAGCCTTCCTGTGCGGGGCCAGTCCAATCAGCCCCAGCATTTT
-,13,TRBJ2-7,TRBV28,-,CASSSHPSYEQYF,TGTGCCAGCAGTTCACATCCCTCCTACGAGCAGTACTTC
-,20,TRBJ2-6,TRBV2,TRBD2,CARSAGRGSGGAHGANVLTF,TGCGCCCGCAGTGCGGGCCGGGGTAGCGGGGGGGCTCATGGGGCCAACGTCCTGACTTTC
-,16,TRBJ1-5,TRBV1,-,CTSTGGEGLNNQPQHF,TGCACCAGCACCGGGGGGGAGGGTTTAAACAATCAGCCCCAGCATTTT
-,13,TRBJ1-1,TRBV5-6,-,CASSLGVNTEAFF,TGTGCCAGCAGCTTAGGGGTGAACACTGAAGCTTTCTTT
-,14,TRBJ1-2,TRBV9,-,CASTVSQQHYGYTF,TGTGCCAGCACCGTCAGTCAGCAGCACTATGGCTACACCTTC
-,14,TRBJ1-1,TRBV4-1,TRBD1,CASSRPGQSSEAFF,TGCGCCAGCAGCCGCCCGGGACAGTCCTCTGAAGCTTTCTTT
-,14,TRBJ2-5,TRBV7-9,-,CASSFTGGTETQYF,TGTGCCAGCAGCTTTACGGGGGGCACGGAGACCCAGTACTTC
-,16,TRBJ1-2,TRBV6-1,TRBD1,CASSARLGTGLAGYTF,TGTGCCAGCAGTGCGAGGCTTGGGACAGGCCTGGCTGGCTACACCTTC
few,14,TRBJ1-6,TRBV19,-,CASSPPTPNSPLHF,TGTGCCAGTTCCCCCCCAACCCCGAATTCACCCCTCCACTTT
-,15,TRBJ1-2,TRBV5-1,-,CASSLDSLTNYGYTF,TGCGCCAGCAGCCTGGACAGCCTGACCAACTATGGCTACACCTTC
-,13,TRBJ2-7,TRBV10-1,TRBD2,CASRGAGDYEQYF,TGCGCCAGCAGGGGAGCGGGGGACTACGAGCAGTACTTC
-,14,TRBJ2-2,TRBV9,-,CASSRRLDTGELFF,TGTGCCAGCAGCCGCCGGCTTGACACCGGGGAGCTGTTTTTT
-,16,TRBJ1-5,TRBV4-1,-,CASSQGLSRRNQPQHF,TGCGCCAGCAGCCAAGGCTTGAGCCGGCGCAATCAGCCCCAGCATTTT
-,14,TRBJ2-7,TRBV7-2,-,CASSRTVNSYEQYF,TGTGCCAGCAGCCGCACAGTGAACTCCTACGAGCAGTACTTC
once,14,TRBJ1-3,TRBV6-1,-,CASRLGNAGNTIYF,TGTGCCAGCAGGCTGGGAAACGCGGGAAACACCATATATTTT
-,14,TRBJ2-1,TRBV13,-,CASHGTPHYNEQFF,TGTGCCAGTCACGGGACCCCGCATTACAATGAGCAGTTCTTC
-,15,TRBJ1-1,TRBV15,TRBD1,CATSRNSEGATEAFF,TGTGCCACCAGCAGAAACTCCGAGGGGGCCACTGAAGCTTTCTTT
-,20,TRBJ2-6,TRBV19,TRBD1,CASSSQGRQGFPPGANVLTF,TGTGCCAGTAGTTCCCAAGGGCGACAGGGTTTCCCTCCTGGGGCCAACGTCCTGACTTTC
-,13,TRBJ2-1,TRBV11-2,-,CASSLDSYNEQFF,TGTGCCAGCAGCTTAGACAGCTACAATGAGCAGTTCTTC
-,17,TRBJ1-6,TRBV5-1,-,CASSSELTVSAPSPLHF,TGCGCCAGCAGCTCCGAGTTGACAGTCTCAGCACCTTCACCCCTCCACTTT
-,19,TRBJ2-3,TRBV5-6,-,CASSLVGPGYEHYTDTQYF,TGTGCCAGCAGCTTGGTTGGCCCCGGATACGAACATTACACAGATACGCAGTATTTT
once,16,TRBJ2-1,TRBV2,-,CASSEAGDRDYNEQFF,TGTGCCAGCAGTGAAGCGGGTGACCGAGACTACAATGAGCAGTTCTTC
-,15,TRBJ1-6,TRBV6-5,-,CASSYSVGRNSPLHF,TGTGCCAGCAGTTACAGTGTGGGAAGGAATTCACCCCTCCACTTT
-,16,TRBJ2-6,TRBV4-1,-,CASSQEPRAGANVLTF,TGCGCCAGCAGCCAAGAGCCTCGAGCTGGGGCCAACGTCCTGACTTTC
-,13,TRBJ1-6,TRBV28,-,CASSLFQRSPLHF,TGTGCCAGCAGTTTATTCCAGCGTTCACCCCTCCACTTT
-,14,TRBJ2-7,TRBV2,-,CASSEQGEGYEQYF,TGTGCCAGCAGTGAACAGGGTGAGGGATACGAGCAGTACTTC
-,15,TRBJ1-4,TRBV18,TRBD1,CASSPNRGGGEKLFF,TGTGCCAGCTCACCGAACAGGGGAGGAGGAGAAAAACTGTTTTTT
-,15,TRBJ1-1,TRBV5-4,-,CASSRGSVTGTEAFF,TGTGCCAGCAGCCGGGGGTCTGTAACGGGCACTGAAGCTTTCTTT
-,15,TRBJ1-4,TRBV13,-,CASSPGWGSNEKLFF,TGTGCCAGCAGCCCAGGATGGGGCAGTAATGAAAAACTGTTTTTT
-,14,TRBJ1-2,TRBV9,-,CASSAAGSHYGYTF,TGTGCCAGCAGCGCCGCAGGGAGTCACTATGGCTACACCTTC
-,17,TRBJ1-4,TRBV5-5,TRBD1,CASTPGQASFANEKLFF,TGTGCCAGCACCCCGGGACAGGCCTCCTTTGCTAATGAAAAACTGTTTTTT
-,13,TRBJ2-7,TRBV10-3,-,CAISGGQNYEQYF,TGTGCCATCAGTGGAGGACAAAACTACGAGCAGTACTTC
-,15,TRBJ2-2,TRBV4-1,-,CASSLVTGSTGELFF,TGCGCCAGCAGCCTTGTCACAGGATCCACCGGGGAGCTGTTTTTT
-,13,TRBJ1-4,TRBV2,-,CASQMTENEKLFF,TGTGCCAGCCAAATGACAGAAAATGAAAAACTGTTTTTT
-,15,TRBJ1-1,TRBV6-5,-,CASTRGRGMNTEAFF,TGTGCCAGCACGAGGGGGAGGGGCATGAACACTGAAGCTTTCTTT
-,16,TRBJ2-1,TRBV18,TRBD1,CASSPPRQGNYNEQFF,TGTGCCAGCTCACCACCGAGACAGGGGAATTACAATGAGCAGTTCTTC
-,14,TRBJ1-4,TRBV18,-,CASSPGVANEKLFF,TGTGCCAGCTCACCAGGGGTTGCTAATGAAAAACTGTTTTTT
-,13,TRBJ2-3,TRBV7-2,-,CASSLAPTDTQYF,TGTGCCAGCAGCTTAGCCCCCACAGATACGCAGTATTTT
-,11,TRBJ2-7,TRBV28,-,CASSLLGEQYF,TGTGCCAGCAGTTTATTGGGAGAGCAGTACTTC
-,16,TRBJ2-3,TRBV5-8,-,CASSLAGASSTDTQYF,TGTGCCAGCAGCTTGGCAGGTGCCTCTAGCACAGATACGCAGTATTTT
few,15,TRBJ1-5,TRBV19,-,CATSLAPQAYQPQHF,TGTGCCACCTCTCTTGCTCCGCAGGCCTATCAGCCCCAGCATTTT
-,15,TRBJ1-1,TRBV25-1,-,CASSEWMGGGPEAFF,TGTGCCAGCAGTGAATGGATGGGGGGTGGGCCTGAAGCTTTCTTT
-,15,TRBJ1-6,TRBV19,TRBD1,CASSIQTGLNSPLHF,TGTGCCAGTAGTATCCAGACAGGGCTTAATTCACCCCTCCACTTT